This T cell receptor beta chain was documented in a study of control samples from healthy donors and cancer patients. V shed 5 bases and J shed 7 bases, with 23 bases lying between them. CDR3 length: 17 residues. Per germline, CDR1 MNHNY and CDR2 SVGAGI (reference sequence). The assay was immunoSEQ multiplex PCR, and TCRdb's table has in-frame clones only and misses some. The sample yields around 140,000 clones, more than 85% seen once. The sequenced sample was blood. The sequence was collected from a man aged 25-40 years in good health. The chain uses TRBV6-6 and TRBJ1-4; D perhaps matches TRBD1 (5 bases). The CDR3 DNA reads TGTGCCAGCAGTCCCAAACTTACAAAGGGGCGAGGTGAAAAACTGTTTTTT. This sequence encodes CASSPKLTKGRGEKLFF.